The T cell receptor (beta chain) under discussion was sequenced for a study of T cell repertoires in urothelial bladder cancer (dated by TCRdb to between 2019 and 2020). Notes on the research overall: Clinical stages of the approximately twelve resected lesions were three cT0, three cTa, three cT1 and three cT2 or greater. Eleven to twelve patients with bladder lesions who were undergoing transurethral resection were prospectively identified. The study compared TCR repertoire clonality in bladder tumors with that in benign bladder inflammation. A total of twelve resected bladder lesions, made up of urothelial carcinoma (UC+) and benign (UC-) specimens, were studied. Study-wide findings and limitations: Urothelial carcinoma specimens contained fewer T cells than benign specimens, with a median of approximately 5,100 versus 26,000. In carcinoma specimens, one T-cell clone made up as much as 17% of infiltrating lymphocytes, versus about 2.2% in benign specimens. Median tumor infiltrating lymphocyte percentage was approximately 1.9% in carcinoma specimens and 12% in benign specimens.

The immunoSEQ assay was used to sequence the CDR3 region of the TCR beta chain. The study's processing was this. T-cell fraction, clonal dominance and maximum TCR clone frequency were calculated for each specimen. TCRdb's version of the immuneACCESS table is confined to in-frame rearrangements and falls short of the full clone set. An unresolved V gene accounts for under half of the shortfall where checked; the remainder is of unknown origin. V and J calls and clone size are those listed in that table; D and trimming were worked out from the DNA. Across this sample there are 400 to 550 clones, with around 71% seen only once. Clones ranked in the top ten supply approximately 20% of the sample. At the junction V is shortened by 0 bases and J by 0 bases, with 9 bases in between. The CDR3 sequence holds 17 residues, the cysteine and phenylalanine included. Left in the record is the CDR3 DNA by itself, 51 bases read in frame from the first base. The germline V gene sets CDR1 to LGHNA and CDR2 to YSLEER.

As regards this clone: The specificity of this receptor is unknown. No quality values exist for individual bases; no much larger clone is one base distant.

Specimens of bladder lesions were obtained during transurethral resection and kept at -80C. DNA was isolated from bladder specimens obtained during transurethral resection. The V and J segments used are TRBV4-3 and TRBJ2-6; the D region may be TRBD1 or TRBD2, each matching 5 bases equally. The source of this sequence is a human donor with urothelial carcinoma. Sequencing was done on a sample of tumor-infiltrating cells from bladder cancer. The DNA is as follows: TGCGCCAGCAGCCAAGAAGGGGAGAGCTCTGGGGCCAACGTCCTGACTTTC. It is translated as CASSQEGESSGANVLTF.